Given below is one T cell receptor (beta chain) in context. TCRdb keeps only in-frame clones here, not all; method: immunoSEQ multiplex PCR. The table records under 50,000 clones, approximately 80% of them present only once. This entry comes from a study of blood T cell repertoires in COVID-19. At the level of the study: Specimens from acute and convalescent COVID-19 originated in the United States, Italy and Spain. The analysed material was cDNA or gDNA that came from T cells, B-cell-depleted T cells, or PBMCs.

V shed 8 bases and J shed 8 bases, with 18 bases lying between them. CDR3 size: 13 residues. CDR1 and CDR2 from the germline V gene are LNHDA and SQIVND (reference sequence). The V and J genes are TRBV19 and TRBJ1-2, with D unclear. This TCR was recovered from a human donor with active or convalescent COVID-19. The donor label of this sample is uncertain. The sequencing sample was made of peripheral blood. CDR3 DNA: TGTGCCAGTGGTTTAGGCGGACTGAACGGCTACACCTTC. This encodes CASGLGGLNGYTF. The full variable domain, its missing parts supplied by reference TRBV19 and TRBJ1-2, is DGGITQSPKYLFRKEGQNVTLSCEQNLNHDAMYWYRQDPGQGLRLIYYSQIVNDFQKGDIAEGYSVSREKKESFPLTVTSAQKNPTAFYLCASGLGGLNGYTFGSGTRLTVV.